These 20 T cell receptor beta chains share one sample of origin, sequenced in a study of blood T cell repertoires in COVID-19. Method: immunoSEQ multiplex PCR; TCRdb's copy keeps in-frame clones and lacks some. The table lists under 450,000 clones, more than 70% of them singletons. Specimen: PBMCs or T cells enriched from blood (not recorded which). These receptors were obtained from a man younger than 45 who had recovered from COVID-19.

Comment on this clone: At one end the junction does not follow the germline gene, possibly because of a read error. The V call is TRBV5-6, the J call TRBJ2-7; D possibly corresponds to TRBD1 (5 bases). The length of the CDR3 is 14 residues. CDR1 SGHDT and CDR2 YYEEEE come from the germline V gene. The CDR3 loop reads CASTLGRVSYEQYF. Written as DNA, the CDR3 is TGTGCCAGCACCTTGGGCAGGGTCTCCTACGAGCAGTACTTC.

As DNA, the CDR3 is TGTGCCAGCAGCGCCCGACAGGGGTTGAGAACTAATGAAAAACTGTTTTTT. Translation: CASSARQGLRTNEKLFF. The chain recombines TRBV7-6 with TRBJ1-4, with 8 bases that match TRBD1. The J segment lost 1 base and the V segment lost 5 bases, leaving 9 bases of the junction unmatched. This CDR3 has 17 amino acids. In germline, CDR1 is SGHVS, CDR2 FNYEAQ.

This chain uses TRBV27 with TRBJ1-1; D unresolved. From germline, CDR1 is MNHEY and CDR2 SMNVEV (reference sequence). This CDR3 contains 14 residues. Trimming shortened V by 5 bases and J by 1 base, and 11 bases separated the two germline ends. CDR3 bases: TGTGCCAGCAGTGCTCTTGCGGGGAACACTGAAGCTTTCTTT. The encoded protein is CASSALAGNTEAFF.

The chain couples TRBV5-6 to TRBJ2-3, with D perhaps matching TRBD1 (6 bases). The germline V gene encodes CDR1 SGHDT and CDR2 YYEEEE. Trimming removed 3 bases from V and 0 bases from J, with 8 bases in between. The CDR3 loop spans 14 amino acids. In nucleotides, the CDR3 is TGTGCCAGCAGCTGGGGACAAAGCACAGATACGCAGTATTTT. Protein product: CASSWGQSTDTQYF.

This clone occurred a few times. The chain carries TRBV7-9 and TRBJ2-5, with 9 bases fitting TRBD2. Germline V gives CDR1 SEHNR, CDR2 FQNEAQ (reference sequence). Unmatched junction bases numbered 3, after V lost 2 bases and J lost 5 bases. This CDR3 contains 14 residues. The CDR3 nucleotides read TGTGCCAGCAGCTTACCAACTAGCGGGGAGACCCAGTACTTC. Amino acid sequence: CASSLPTSGETQYF.

The chain employs TRBV2 and TRBJ1-1; D gene unclear. Germline V gene data show CDR1 as SNHLY and CDR2 as FYNNEI. The CDR3 runs to 13 residues. The V gene lost 5 bases and the J gene lost 1 base, with 8 bases spanning the gap. CDR3 residues: CASSLSGNTEAFF. The DNA for the CDR3 is TGTGCCAGCAGTTTAAGCGGGAACACTGAAGCTTTCTTT. The variable domain in full, with the rest retrieved from reference TRBV2 and TRBJ1-1, is EPEVTQTPSHQVTQMGQEVILRCVPISNHLYFYWYRQILGQKVEFLVSFYNNEISEKSEIFDDQFSVERPDGSNFTLKIRSTKLEDSAMYFCASSLSGNTEAFFGQGTRLTVV.

In this sample, this clone turned up a few times. CDR3 nucleotide sequence: TGTGCCACCCGGACTAGCGGGGAAGATACGCAGTATTTT. The encoded protein is CATRTSGEDTQYF. This chain uses TRBV19 with TRBJ2-3; 12 nucleotides line up with TRBD2. The CDR3 length is 13 residues. The V and J ends lost 10 bases and 5 bases, in that order; junction bases with no gene match: 4. Germline CDR1 and CDR2: LNHDA and SQIVND (reference sequence).

Here the CDR3 DNA reads TGCGCCAGCAGTGAATCCATTGGGAGTTCACCCCTCCACTTT. Its translation is CASSESIGSSPLHF. This chain links TRBV10-1 with TRBJ1-6, with no clear D. This CDR3 contains 14 residues. Trimming removed 3 bases at V and 9 bases at J, with 12 bases between. Looked up from germline, CDR1 is WNHNN and CDR2 is SYGVQD (reference sequence).

Only one count was recorded for this clone. This sequence joins TRBV18 and TRBJ1-3, with D hard to call. V was trimmed by 6 bases and J by 2 bases, leaving 17 bases between them. The CDR3 has 16 amino acids. The germline V gene encodes CDR1 KGHSH and CDR2 LQKENI. CDR3 loop: CASSPSTTGAGNTIYF. CDR3 nucleotides: TGTGCCAGCTCTCCATCAACGACCGGGGCTGGAAACACCATATATTTT.

This chain uses TRBV5-1 with TRBJ2-5, with a tentative D call TRBD2 (7 bases). Germline CDR1 SGHRS, CDR2 YFSETQ. The V and J ends lost 2 bases and 0 bases respectively, with 11 bases between them. The CDR3 runs to 15 residues. CDR3 region: CASSLGGGNQETQYF. In nucleotides, the CDR3 is TGCGCCAGCAGCTTAGGGGGAGGGAACCAAGAGACCCAGTACTTC.

This clone came up once. The CDR3 region has the DNA TGTGCCATCAGTCAAACCGGGACAGGGGCACCGGGGGCCCAGCATTTT. Translating it yields CAISQTGTGAPGAQHF. V gene TRBV10-3 combines with J gene TRBJ1-5, with 10 nucleotides matching TRBD1. The CDR3 extends over 16 amino acids. The V gene's germline CDR1 is ENHRY and CDR2 SYGVKD. V was pared by 5 bases and J by 11 bases, with 15 bases of the junction left unmatched.

The chain has TRBV9 and TRBJ2-3; 11 nucleotides line up with TRBD2. Germline assignment: CDR1 SGDLS and CDR2 YYNGEE. CDR3 length equals 16 residues. With 0 bases clipped from V and 6 bases from J, the junction kept 6 bases outside the gene matches. Written as DNA, the CDR3 is TGTGCCAGCAGCGTAGCTAGCGGGGGGTTAGCGGATACGCAGTATTTT. Translated: CASSVASGGLADTQYF.

The J gene is TRBJ1-1, the V gene TRBV6-5, with unresolved D. The V end lost 8 bases, the J end lost 2 bases, and 12 bases lay between the germline ends. Germline values: CDR1 MNHEY, CDR2 SVGAGI. The CDR3 runs to 13 residues. DNA for the CDR3: TGTGCCAGCTACTCTGTGGGCAACACTGAAGCTTTCTTT. It is translated as CASYSVGNTEAFF.

This chain joins TRBV2 and TRBJ1-5, with 9 bases that match TRBD1. The CDR3 length is 17 residues. With 5 bases clipped from V and 2 bases from J, the junction kept 10 bases outside the gene matches. Germline CDR1 and CDR2: SNHLY and FYNNEI. CDR3 sequence: CASSFGQGRRGNQPQHF. The DNA for the CDR3 is TGTGCCAGCAGTTTCGGACAGGGGAGGCGAGGCAATCAGCCCCAGCATTTT.

The chain is built from TRBV18 and TRBJ1-2; maybe TRBD1 (6 bases). CDR1 is KGHSH and CDR2 is LQKENI in the germline V gene. This CDR3 has 15 residues. V lost 3 bases and J lost 1, with 12 bases in between. The CDR3 here is CASSPRDTDNYGYTF. Here the CDR3 DNA reads TGTGCCAGCTCACCCCGGGACACAGATAACTATGGCTACACCTTC.

This rearrangement joins TRBV29-1 to TRBJ2-7, with TRBD1 matching over 7 bases. V dropped 5 bases and J dropped 4; count of bases not matched to a gene: 8. The germline V gene has CDR1 SQVTM and CDR2 ANQGSEA. This CDR3 has 13 residues. The CDR3 spells CSVTRQGLYEQYF. The CDR3 nucleotides are TGCAGCGTTACTCGACAGGGATTATACGAGCAGTACTTC.

A note on this clone: This CDR3 is also generated by other DNA sequences in the sample. This rearrangement joins TRBV5-1 to TRBJ1-1; 9 bases line up with TRBD1. CDR3 length: 13 residues. The germline V gene has CDR1 SGHRS and CDR2 YFSETQ. V lost 2 bases, J lost 6 bases, and 2 bases stayed unmatched. The CDR3 DNA follows: TGCGCCAGCAGCTTAGGACAGGGGTCTGAAGCTTTCTTT. Amino acid sequence: CASSLGQGSEAFF. Variable domain in full (rest from reference TRBV5-1 and TRBJ1-1): KAGVTQTPRYLIKTRGQQVTLSCSPISGHRSVSWYQQTPGQGLQFLFEYFSETQRNKGNFPGRFSGRQFSNSRSEMNVSTLELGDSALYLCASSLGQGSEAFFGQGTRLTVV.

The genes are TRBV9 and TRBJ1-3, with D unclear. The V end lost 1 base, the J end lost 0 bases, and 8 bases lay between the germline ends. The V gene's germline CDR1 is SGDLS and CDR2 YYNGEE. This CDR3 spans 15 amino acids. The CDR3 DNA reads TGTGCCAGCAGCGTATCGAGTTTCTCTGGAAACACCATATATTTT. Translation gives CASSVSSFSGNTIYF. The complete variable domain, with remaining parts taken from reference TRBV9 and TRBJ1-3, reads DSGVTQTPKHLITATGQRVTLRCSPRSGDLSVYWYQQSLDQGLQFLIQYYNGEERAKGNILERFSAQQFPDLHSELNLSSLELGDSALYFCASSVSSFSGNTIYFGEGSWLTVV.

V and J are TRBV29-1 and TRBJ2-1; 9 bases fit TRBD1. Germline lookup yields CDR1 SQVTM and CDR2 ANQGSEA. Losses at the gene ends were 7 bases for V and 8 bases for J; bases not matched to a gene: 6. CDR3 length: 12 residues. CDR3: CSGTQGADEQFF. The CDR3 DNA sequence: TGCAGCGGCACACAGGGGGCGGATGAGCAGTTCTTC.

A single count supports this clone. The chain links TRBV7-6 to TRBJ1-2, with 7 bases fitting TRBD1. The CDR3 contains 21 residues. The germline V gene encodes CDR1 SGHVS and CDR2 FNYEAQ. V lost 1 base and J lost 3; bases outside the gene matches: 23. The CDR3 DNA is TGTGCCAGCAGCTTAGTTAGAGTGAACGCGGAACAGGGGCAGGGGGACTATGGCTACACCTTC. It specifies CASSLVRVNAEQGQGDYGYTF.